The 12 T cell receptor beta chains below were found in one sample sequenced in a study of blood T cell repertoires in COVID-19. Repertoires were generated with immunoSEQ multiplex PCR, while TCRdb's copy carries only in-frame clones and drops some. Counted here are 180,000 or so clones, approximately 80% occurring once; the ten biggest clones make up roughly 7.8%. Source material: peripheral blood. These receptor sequences come from a woman in her forties or fifties with active or convalescent COVID-19.

This clone was seen once. This chain's CDR3 is CASSVGQGAEKLFF. Written as DNA, the CDR3 is TGTGCCAGCAGCGTAGGACAGGGGGCGGAAAAACTGTTTTTT. The J gene is TRBJ1-4, the V gene TRBV9, with TRBD1 matching 10 bases. V lost 0 bases, J lost 8 bases, and 1 base stayed unmatched. The CDR3 is 14 amino acids. Germline V CDR1 and CDR2: SGDLS, YYNGEE. Based on the CDR3 plus reference TRBV9 and TRBJ1-4, the full variable domain is DSGVTQTPKHLITATGQRVTLRCSPRSGDLSVYWYQQSLDQGLQFLIQYYNGEERAKGNILERFSAQQFPDLHSELNLSSLELGDSALYFCASSVGQGAEKLFFGSGTQLSVL.

The CDR3 region is CASSLAVTGDTEAFF. For the CDR3, the DNA is TGTGCCAGCAGTTTAGCGGTGACAGGGGATACTGAAGCTTTCTTT. The chain joins TRBV28 to TRBJ1-1, with 8 bases that match TRBD1. Germline V lookup: CDR1 MDHEN, CDR2 SYDVKM. CDR3 length equals 15 residues. V was clipped by 2 bases and J by 5 bases; unmatched bases: 7.

The CDR3 bases are TGCAGCGGGAAGACTTTCCAAGATACGCAGTATTTT. This gives the protein CSGKTFQDTQYF. The chain links TRBV29-1 to TRBJ2-3; D gene ambiguous. Germline CDR1 SQVTM, CDR2 ANQGSEA. This CDR3 comprises 12 residues. Trimming pared 7 bases from V and 5 bases from J, leaving 13 bases between.

The count of this clone is one. This rearrangement joins TRBV9 to TRBJ2-2; 7 bases fit TRBD1. Germline V gene data show CDR1 as SGDLS and CDR2 as YYNGEE. The J segment lost 3 bases and the V segment lost 0 bases, leaving 5 bases of the junction unmatched. There are 16 residues in the CDR3. The CDR3 nucleotides are TGTGCCAGCAGCGTAGCGGGGACAGCTGACACCGGGGAGCTGTTTTTT. This codes for CASSVAGTADTGELFF.

This rearrangement joins TRBV29-1 to TRBJ2-5, with D perhaps matching TRBD1 (7 bases). This CDR3 is built from 12 residues. Trimming left V 7 bases short and J 5 bases short, with 14 bases between. Germline lookup yields CDR1 SQVTM and CDR2 ANQGSEA. The CDR3 DNA is TGCAGCGCTCTGACAGGGAGGGAGACCCAGTACTTC. The encoded protein is CSALTGRETQYF. Drawing the rest from reference TRBV29-1 and TRBJ2-5, the complete variable domain is SAVISQKPSRDICQRGTSLTIQCQVDSQVTMMFWYRQQPGQSLTLIATANQGSEATYESGFVIDKFPISRPNLTFSTLTVSNMSPEDSSIYLCSALTGRETQYFGPGTRLLVL.

The chain couples TRBV5-1 to TRBJ1-2; D call uncertain. Germline V gene sequence: CDR1 SGHRS, CDR2 YFSETQ. Trimming shortened V by 0 bases and J by 5 bases, and 8 bases separated the two germline ends. The CDR3 consists of 13 residues. The CDR3 DNA is TGCGCCAGCAGCTTGGATGGCAGATATGGCTACACCTTC. The encoded protein is CASSLDGRYGYTF.

This clone was seen a few times. The CDR3, as DNA: TGTGCCTGGAGGACAGGGGGTTCCTACGAGCAGTACTTC. Its translation: CAWRTGGSYEQYF. The chain uses TRBV30 and TRBJ2-7; TRBD1 agrees at 9 bases. CDR1 is GTSNPN and CDR2 is SVGIG in the germline V gene (reference sequence). V shed 3 bases and J 1 base; nucleotides not matched to a gene: 1. This CDR3 region has 13 residues.

This chain connects TRBV5-1 to TRBJ1-6, with D possibly TRBD1 on 6 matching bases. Trimming shortened V by 4 bases and J by 6 bases, and 20 bases separated the two germline ends. CDR3 length: 17 residues. Germline values: CDR1 SGHRS, CDR2 YFSETQ. The CDR3 is CASSPTLLQGANSPLHF. DNA for the CDR3: TGCGCCAGCAGCCCGACTTTACTACAGGGAGCTAATTCACCCCTCCACTTT.

The V and J genes are TRBV4-2 and TRBJ2-5, with TRBD2 matching 9 bases. Germline CDR1 LGHNA, CDR2 YNFKEQ. This CDR3 comprises 18 residues. The junction had 9 bases not matched to a gene; V was cut back by 0 bases and J by 1 base. This CDR3 is CASSQEGASGVTQETQYF. For the CDR3, the DNA is TGTGCCAGCAGCCAAGAAGGGGCTAGCGGGGTAACCCAAGAGACCCAGTACTTC.

The chain recombines TRBV6-2 or TRBV6-3 with TRBJ2-1; TRBD1 is a possible D gene (6 bases). CDR1 MNHEY and CDR2 SVGEGT come from the germline V gene. The CDR3 spans 15 residues. V lost 2 bases and J 3 bases, leaving 11 bases between the germline ends. The chain's CDR3 is CASSYPGHRYNEQFF. Here the CDR3 DNA reads TGTGCCAGCAGTTACCCGGGACACCGCTACAATGAGCAGTTCTTC.

This chain links TRBV18 with TRBJ2-4, with 8 bases identical to TRBD2. Per the germline V gene, CDR1 is KGHSH and CDR2 is LQKENI. The junction had 1 base not matched to a gene; V was cut back by 0 bases and J by 0 bases. The CDR3 spans 16 residues. CDR3 amino acids: CASSPPGGVAKNIQYF. CDR3 in DNA: TGTGCCAGCTCACCACCCGGGGGGGTAGCCAAAAACATTCAGTACTTC.

The chain uses TRBV28 and TRBJ2-7, with 8 bases identical to TRBD1. Trimming took 3 bases from V and 0 from J; bases not matched to a gene: 10. This CDR3 has 17 residues. Germline V gene data show CDR1 as MDHEN and CDR2 as SYDVKM. CDR3 sequence: CASSFALGTGTSYEQYF. The CDR3 DNA is TGTGCCAGCAGTTTTGCCTTGGGGACAGGCACCTCCTACGAGCAGTACTTC.